The rows below give T cell receptor beta chains drawn from one sample of a study of CD8+ T cells in alopecia areata. Clones were sequenced by immunoSEQ multiplex PCR, and TCRdb holds only the in-frame ones, with some missing. The sample has roughly 200,000 clones, 30% to 40% seen once. Sample: CD4+ T cells sorted from blood, taken at approximately week 30, from a patient treated with tofacitinib. These receptors originate from a human donor with alopecia areata. The conserved cysteine and the conserved F or W are not part of the CDR3 here. Each record gives: V gene, J gene, CDR3 protein.

V: TRBV2
J: TRBJ2-2
CDR3: ASSGWGTTGELF

V: TRBV25-1
J: TRBJ1-6
CDR3: ASRQQINSPLH

V: TRBV7-3
J: TRBJ2-3
CDR3: ASSSRQGGGDTQY

V: TRBV15
J: TRBJ1-1
CDR3: ATSSPQPNTEAF

V: TRBV4-2
J: TRBJ1-4
CDR3: ASSLNEKLF

V: TRBV7-8
J: TRBJ2-1
CDR3: ASSSGLGFSEQF

V: TRBV9
J: TRBJ1-6
CDR3: ASSVANRGGSPLH

V: TRBV30
J: TRBJ1-2
CDR3: AWSVKLTGLVSGYT

V: TRBV5-4
J: TRBJ2-4
CDR3: ASSLWQGLWNIQY

V: TRBV6-5
J: TRBJ1-1
CDR3: ASSRTSRRTEAF

V: TRBV6-1
J: TRBJ1-1
CDR3: ASSPKNTEAF

V: TRBV4-2
J: TRBJ1-3
CDR3: ASSQEGAIRGNTIY

V: TRBV5-4
J: TRBJ2-3
CDR3: ASSLQPTPGGGDTQY

V: TRBV6-1
J: TRBJ1-6
CDR3: ASSGQANSPLH

V: TRBV6-5
J: TRBJ2-7
CDR3: ASSSTTGEQY

V: TRBV5-1
J: TRBJ2-7
CDR3: ASSWDRATEQY